The 15 T cell receptor beta chains below all came from one sample that was sequenced in a study of CD8 T cells in Susac syndrome. A quantity of roughly 0.5 to 1 ug RNA underwent reverse transcription using random hexamers. TCRdb re-called the immunoSEQ multiplex PCR reads with MiXCR, one entry per CDR3 protein. Found here are about 400,000 distinct CDR3 sequences, more than 80% of them singletons; the top ten hold roughly 0.11%. Sequencing input: CD8+ T cells from PBMCs. The receptor set was obtained from a human donor with multiple sclerosis.

The chain uses TRBV6-5 and TRBJ2-3; weak D call: TRBD2 (6 bases). V dropped 1 base and J dropped 1 base, with 18 bases sitting between them. Per the germline V gene, CDR1 is MNHEY and CDR2 is SVGAGI. The CDR3 is 18 amino acids. The CDR3: CASSYLMGTPSGTDTQYF. CDR3 bases: TGTGCCAGCAGTTACTTAATGGGGACTCCGAGCGGCACAGATACGCAGTATTTT.

On this clonotype itself: A read error is likely, as this CDR3 ends without the conserved phenylalanine or tryptophan. The chain couples TRBV7-9 to TRBJ1-5; D remains ambiguous. CDR3 length equals 12 residues. Germline V gene data show CDR1 as SEHNR and CDR2 as FQNEAQ (reference sequence). V lost 3 bases to trimming and J lost 1 base, with 1 base between them. CDR3 sequence reads: CASSLSNQPQHV. The CDR3 DNA is TGTGCCAGCAGCTTGAGCAATCAGCCCCAGCATGTT.

As regards this clonotype: No conserved phenylalanine or tryptophan is present at the end of the CDR3, so a read error is the likely explanation. The V and J genes are TRBV30 and TRBJ1-2; possibly TRBD1 for D (6 bases). V lost 5 bases to trimming and J lost 3 bases, with 16 bases between them. In germline, CDR1 is GTSNPN, CDR2 SVGIG (reference sequence). The CDR3 covers 14 residues. Here the CDR3 DNA reads TGTGCCTGGTACAGGGCAGGGTCGGACTATGGCTACACCTCC. Its translation is CAWYRAGSDYGYTS.

This chain connects TRBV27 to TRBJ2-7; D is possibly TRBD2 (5 bases). The ends were cut back, 5 bases at V and 1 base at J, with 9 bases in the middle. This CDR3 is built from 13 residues. Per germline, CDR1 MNHEY and CDR2 SMNVEV (reference sequence). The CDR3 reads CASSHGVSYEQYF. The DNA of the CDR3 is TGTGCCAGCAGTCACGGGGTATCCTACGAGCAGTACTTC.

The genes are TRBV29-1 and TRBJ1-1; D call uncertain. Germline CDR1 is SQVTM and CDR2 is ANQGSEA. The CDR3 spans 13 residues. V lost 3 bases to trimming and J lost 0 bases, with 8 bases between them. This CDR3 reads CSVEGGLNTEAFF. CDR3 coding DNA: TGCAGCGTTGAGGGAGGGTTGAACACTGAAGCTTTCTTT.

This rearrangement joins TRBV6-4 to TRBJ2-1; 8 nucleotides line up with TRBD2. CDR3 length: 13 residues. Per germline, CDR1 MRHNA and CDR2 SNTAGT. Trimming at V came to 2 bases and at J to 6 bases, leaving 0 bases not matched to a gene. For the CDR3, the DNA is TGTGCCAGCAGTGACGGGACTAGCAATGAGCAGTTCTTC. Its protein is CASSDGTSNEQFF.

The rearrangement joins TRBV30 to TRBJ2-1; no definite D call. The CDR3 has 14 residues. Germline CDR1 GTSNPN, CDR2 SVGIG (reference sequence). The ends were cut back, 6 bases at V and 1 base at J, with 13 bases in the middle. CDR3 bases: TGTGCCTGCATCCAGACCCTTTCCTACAATGAGCAGTTCTTC. This codes for CACIQTLSYNEQFF.

V and J are TRBV4-1 and TRBJ2-3; no reliable D call. Germline-derived CDR1 and CDR2 are MGHRA and YSYEKL. The germline V and J ends were trimmed by 4 bases and 2 bases, with 16 bases remaining between them. There are 16 residues in the CDR3. This CDR3 reads CASSPKGSQVTDTQYF. CDR3 sequence (DNA): TGCGCCAGCAGCCCTAAGGGCAGCCAGGTCACAGATACGCAGTATTTT.

This chain connects TRBV29-1 to TRBJ2-3; D is unresolved. Germline V gene data show CDR1 as SQVTM and CDR2 as ANQGSEA. The V end lost 5 bases, the J end lost 1 base, and 4 bases lay between the germline ends. CDR3 size: 11 residues. CDR3 sequence reads: CSVLGTDTQYF. In DNA form, the CDR3 reads TGCAGCGTTTTAGGCACAGATACGCAGTATTTT.

This chain connects TRBV5-8 to TRBJ2-5; 8 nucleotides match TRBD2. The CDR3 is 15 residues long. Per germline, CDR1 SGHTS and CDR2 YDEGEE. V lost 5 bases to trimming and J lost 0 bases; unmatched junction nucleotides: 6. The CDR3 here is CASRTSGEYQETQYF. CDR3 nucleotide sequence: TGTGCCAGCAGAACTAGCGGTGAATACCAAGAGACCCAGTACTTC.

The V gene is TRBV4-1, the J gene TRBJ2-1, with 8 nucleotides matching TRBD2. CDR1 is MGHRA and CDR2 is YSYEKL in the germline V gene. The V segment lost 0 bases and the J segment 4 bases; nucleotides outside the gene matches: 8. The length of the CDR3 is 17 residues. CDR3 bases: TGCGCCAGCAGCCAAGATCCCCTGGCGGGGGGATACAATGAGCAGTTCTTC. Protein product: CASSQDPLAGGYNEQFF.

The chain has TRBV2 and TRBJ1-6, with D perhaps matching TRBD1 (5 bases). The CDR3 totals 14 residues. Germline lookup yields CDR1 SNHLY and CDR2 FYNNEI. Trimming cost V 9 bases and J 7 bases, with 16 bases left between them. The chain's CDR3 is CARQVGGTNSPLHF. CDR3 bases: TGTGCCAGACAGGTCGGGGGTACGAATTCACCCCTCCACTTT.

The genes are TRBV2 and TRBJ2-4; D gene unclear. The V gene's germline CDR1 is SNHLY and CDR2 FYNNEI. This CDR3 is built from 14 residues. The V and J ends lost 6 bases and 0 bases respectively, with 9 bases between them. CDR3 in DNA: TGTGCCAGCAGCTTAGGGTTAGCCAAAAACATTCAGTACTTC. It codes for CASSLGLAKNIQYF.

This clonotype was counted once. The V and J genes are TRBV30 and TRBJ2-7, with 7 bases identical to TRBD1. CDR3 length equals 15 residues. Per the germline V gene, CDR1 is GTSNPN and CDR2 is SVGIG (reference sequence). The V and J ends lost 5 bases and 3 bases, in that order; junction bases with no gene match: 13. The CDR3 reads CAWGPGTALIYEQYF. For the CDR3, the DNA is TGTGCCTGGGGACCCGGGACAGCCTTAATCTACGAGCAGTACTTC.

V and J are TRBV6-5 and TRBJ2-1; 10 bases are shared with TRBD1. Trimming took 0 bases from V and 6 from J; bases not matched to a gene: 2. The CDR3 is 15 residues long. Germline values: CDR1 MNHEY, CDR2 SVGAGI. Written as DNA, the CDR3 is TGTGCCAGCAGTTACTCAGGGACAGGGGTCAATGAGCAGTTCTTC. Translated: CASSYSGTGVNEQFF.